The 2 T cell receptor beta chains in this list originate from one sample, sequenced in a study of T cell responses to AZD1222 COVID-19 vaccine (TCRdb year 2021). The time point label, read with the paper, signifies: about 28 days (+/-7) after the second vaccine dose. The library relied on the immunoSEQ multiplex PCR assay. The clones in this table, taken by TCRdb from immuneACCESS, are in-frame only. Not every clone is retained; where verified, under half of the shortfall comes from an unresolved V gene, and the cause of the rest is unknown. The sample table records some 200,000 clones; about nine tenths of these occur just once. Under 2% of the sample is taken by the ten largest. The sample in question was peripheral blood, obtained 28 days after the second AZD1222 dose. The receptors shown here come from an adult who received the AZD1222 COVID-19 vaccine.

The V gene is TRBV6-1, the J gene TRBJ1-3; D remains ambiguous. CDR3 length: 14 amino acids. The V gene lost 2 bases and the J gene lost 4 bases, with 9 bases spanning the gap. Germline CDR1 MNHNS, CDR2 SASEGT. CDR3 sequence: CASSELKMGNTIYF. DNA of the CDR3: TGTGCCAGCAGTGAACTCAAGATGGGAAACACCATATATTTT.

The V and J genes are TRBV7-9 and TRBJ1-5; the D gene is possibly TRBD1 (5 bases). The CDR3 spans 16 residues. The germline V gene has CDR1 SEHNR and CDR2 FQNEAQ (reference sequence). Trimming stripped 1 base from V and 3 bases from J, with 13 bases between. CDR3 in amino acids: CASSLGSGDFNQPQHF. CDR3 bases: TGTGCCAGCAGCTTAGGATCGGGGGACTTCAATCAGCCCCAGCATTTT. The full variable domain, in which reference TRBV7-9 and TRBJ1-5 provide the parts outside the CDR3, is DTGVSQNPRHKITKRGQNVTFRCDPISEHNRLYWYRQTLGQGPEFLTYFQNEAQLEKSRLLSDRFSAERPKGSFSTLEIQRTEQGDSAMYLCASSLGSGDFNQPQHFGDGTRLSIL.